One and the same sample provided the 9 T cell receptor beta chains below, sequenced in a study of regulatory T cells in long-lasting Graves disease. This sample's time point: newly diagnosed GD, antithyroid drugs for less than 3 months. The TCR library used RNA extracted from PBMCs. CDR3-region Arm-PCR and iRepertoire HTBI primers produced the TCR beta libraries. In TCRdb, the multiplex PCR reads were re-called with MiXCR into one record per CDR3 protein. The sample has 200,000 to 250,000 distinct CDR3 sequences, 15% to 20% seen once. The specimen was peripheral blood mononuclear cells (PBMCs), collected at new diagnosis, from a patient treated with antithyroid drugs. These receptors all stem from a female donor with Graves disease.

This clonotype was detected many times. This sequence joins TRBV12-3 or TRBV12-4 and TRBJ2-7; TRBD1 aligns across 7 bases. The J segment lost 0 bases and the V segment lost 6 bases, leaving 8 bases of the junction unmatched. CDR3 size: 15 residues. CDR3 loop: CASSRFRDSSYEQYF. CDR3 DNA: TGTGCCAGCAGCCGATTCCGGGACAGCTCCTACGAGCAGTACTTC.

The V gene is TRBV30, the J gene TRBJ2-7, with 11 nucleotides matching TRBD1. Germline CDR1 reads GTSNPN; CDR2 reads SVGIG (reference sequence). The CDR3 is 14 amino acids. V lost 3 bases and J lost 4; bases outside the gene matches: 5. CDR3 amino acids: CAWRRDRGGYEQYF. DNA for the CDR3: TGTGCCTGGAGACGGGACAGGGGGGGGTACGAGCAGTACTTC. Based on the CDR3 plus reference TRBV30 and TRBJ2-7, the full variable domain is SQTIHQWPATLVQPVGSPLSLECTVEGTSNPNLYWYRQAAGRGLQLLFYSVGIGQISSEVPQNLSASRPQDRQFILSSKKLLLSDSGFYLCAWRRDRGGYEQYFGPGTRLTVT.

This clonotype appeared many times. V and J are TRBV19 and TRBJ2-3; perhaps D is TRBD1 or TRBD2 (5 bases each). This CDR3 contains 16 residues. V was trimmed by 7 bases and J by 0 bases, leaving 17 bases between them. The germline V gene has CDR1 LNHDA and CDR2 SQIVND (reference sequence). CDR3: CASTETGPSSTDTQYF. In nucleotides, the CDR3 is TGTGCCAGTACCGAGACGGGGCCCTCTAGCACAGATACGCAGTATTTT.

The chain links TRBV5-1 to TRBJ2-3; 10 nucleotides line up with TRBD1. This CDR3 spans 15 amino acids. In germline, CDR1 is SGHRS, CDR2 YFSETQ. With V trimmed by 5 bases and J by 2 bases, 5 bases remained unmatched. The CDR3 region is CASSEGTGVTDTQYF. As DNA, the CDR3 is TGCGCCAGCAGTGAGGGGACAGGGGTCACAGATACGCAGTATTTT. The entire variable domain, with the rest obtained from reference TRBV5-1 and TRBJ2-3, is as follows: KAGVTQTPRYLIKTRGQQVTLSCSPISGHRSVSWYQQTPGQGLQFLFEYFSETQRNKGNFPGRFSGRQFSNSRSEMNVSTLELGDSALYLCASSEGTGVTDTQYFGPGTRLTVL.

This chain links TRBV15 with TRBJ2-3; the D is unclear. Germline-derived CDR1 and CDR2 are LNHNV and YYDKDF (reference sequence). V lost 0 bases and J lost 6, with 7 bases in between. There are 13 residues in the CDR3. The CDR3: CATSRDMRDTQYF. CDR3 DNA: TGTGCCACCAGCAGAGATATGAGGGATACGCAGTATTTT.

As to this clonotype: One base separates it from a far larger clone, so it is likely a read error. CDR3 nucleotides: TGTGCCACCAGTGATTTTGTAGCGGAGTTGAATGAGCAGTACTTC. It specifies CATSDFVAELNEQYF. This rearrangement joins TRBV24-1 to TRBJ2-4, with a possible D match to TRBD2 (6 bases). From germline, CDR1 is KGHDR and CDR2 SFDVKD. The CDR3 contains 15 residues. The V end lost 1 base, the J end lost 13 bases, and 19 bases lay between the germline ends.

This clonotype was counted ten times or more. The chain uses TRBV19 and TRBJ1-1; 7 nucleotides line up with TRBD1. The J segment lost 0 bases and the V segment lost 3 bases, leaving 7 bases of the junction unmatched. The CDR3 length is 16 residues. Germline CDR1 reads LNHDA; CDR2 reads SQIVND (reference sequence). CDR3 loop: CASSIPRDRLNTEAFF. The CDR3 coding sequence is TGTGCCAGTAGTATTCCCCGGGACAGACTGAACACTGAAGCTTTCTTT.

The CDR3 region is CASSLLGREETQYF. The DNA for the CDR3 is TGCGCCAGCAGCTTGTTAGGCAGGGAAGAGACCCAGTACTTC. The chain joins TRBV5-1 to TRBJ2-5; a weak D match, TRBD1 (5 bases). V dropped 1 base and J dropped 3 bases, with 10 bases sitting between them. The CDR3 loop spans 14 amino acids. CDR1 SGHRS and CDR2 YFSETQ come from the germline V gene. Full variable domain (outside the CDR3, taken from reference TRBV5-1 and TRBJ2-5): KAGVTQTPRYLIKTRGQQVTLSCSPISGHRSVSWYQQTPGQGLQFLFEYFSETQRNKGNFPGRFSGRQFSNSRSEMNVSTLELGDSALYLCASSLLGREETQYFGPGTRLLVL.

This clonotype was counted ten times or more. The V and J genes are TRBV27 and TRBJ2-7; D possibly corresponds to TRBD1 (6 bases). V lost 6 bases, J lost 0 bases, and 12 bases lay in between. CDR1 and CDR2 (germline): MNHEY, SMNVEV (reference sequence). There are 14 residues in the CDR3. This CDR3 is CASSPIGGSYEQYF. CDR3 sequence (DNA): TGTGCCAGCAGCCCGATAGGGGGCTCCTACGAGCAGTACTTC.